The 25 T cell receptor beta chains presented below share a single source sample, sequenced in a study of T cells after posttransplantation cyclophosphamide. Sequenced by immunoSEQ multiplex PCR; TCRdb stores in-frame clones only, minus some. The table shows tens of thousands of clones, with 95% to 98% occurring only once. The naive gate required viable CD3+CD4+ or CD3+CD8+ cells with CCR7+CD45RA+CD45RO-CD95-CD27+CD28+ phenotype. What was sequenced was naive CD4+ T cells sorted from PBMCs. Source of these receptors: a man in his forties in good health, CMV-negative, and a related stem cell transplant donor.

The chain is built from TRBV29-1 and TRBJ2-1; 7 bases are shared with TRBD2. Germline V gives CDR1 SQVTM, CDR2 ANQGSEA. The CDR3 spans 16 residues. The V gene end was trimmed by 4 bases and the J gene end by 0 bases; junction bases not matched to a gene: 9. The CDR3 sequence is CSVVGGRVSSYNEQFF. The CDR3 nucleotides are TGCAGCGTTGTGGGTGGGAGGGTGAGCTCCTACAATGAGCAGTTCTTC.

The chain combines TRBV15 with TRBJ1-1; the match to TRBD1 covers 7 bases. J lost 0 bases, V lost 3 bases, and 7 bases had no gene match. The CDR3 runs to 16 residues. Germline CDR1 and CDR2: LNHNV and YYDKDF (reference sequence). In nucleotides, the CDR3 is TGTGCCACCAGCAGGAACCCGGGACAGCTGAACACTGAAGCTTTCTTT. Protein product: CATSRNPGQLNTEAFF.

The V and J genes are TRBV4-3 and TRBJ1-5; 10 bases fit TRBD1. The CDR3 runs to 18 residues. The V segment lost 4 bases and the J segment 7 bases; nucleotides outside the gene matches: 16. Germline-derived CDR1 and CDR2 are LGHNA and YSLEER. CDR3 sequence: CASSPTLDSLTGGQPQHF. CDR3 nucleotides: TGCGCCAGCAGCCCGACCCTAGATTCCTTGACAGGGGGCCAGCCCCAGCATTTT.

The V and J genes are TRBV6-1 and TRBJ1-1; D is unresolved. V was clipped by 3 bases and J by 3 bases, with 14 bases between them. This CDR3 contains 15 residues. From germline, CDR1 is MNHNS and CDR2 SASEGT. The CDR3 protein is CASSDSGFRDTEAFF. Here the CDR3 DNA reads TGTGCCAGCAGTGATTCGGGGTTCCGGGACACTGAAGCTTTCTTT.

The CDR3, as DNA: TGTGCCAGCAGCTTACGAGGAAAGGGAGGGAACACTGAAGCTTTCTTT. Its protein is CASSLRGKGGNTEAFF. The rearrangement links TRBV7-6 to TRBJ1-1; no clear D gene. Trimming shortened V by 2 bases and J by 1 base, and 14 bases separated the two germline ends. CDR1 is SGHVS, CDR2 FNYEAQ, per germline. The CDR3 has 16 amino acids. Full variable domain (remainder filled in from reference TRBV7-6 and TRBJ1-1): GAGVSQSPRYKVTKRGQDVALRCDPISGHVSLYWYRQALGQGPEFLTYFNYEAQQDKSGLPNDRFSAERPEGSISTLTIQRTEQRDSAMYRCASSLRGKGGNTEAFFGQGTRLTVV.

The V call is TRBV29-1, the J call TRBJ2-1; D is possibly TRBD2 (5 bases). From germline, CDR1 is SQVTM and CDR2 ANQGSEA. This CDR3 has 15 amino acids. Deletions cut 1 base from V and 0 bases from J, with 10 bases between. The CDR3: CSVEGGRSSYNEQFF. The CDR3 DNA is TGCAGCGTTGAAGGCGGGCGGAGCTCCTACAATGAGCAGTTCTTC.

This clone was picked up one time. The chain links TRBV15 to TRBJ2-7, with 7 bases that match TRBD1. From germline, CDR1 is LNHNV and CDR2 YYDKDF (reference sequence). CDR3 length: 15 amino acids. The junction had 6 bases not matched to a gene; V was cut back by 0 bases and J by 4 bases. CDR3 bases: TGTGCCACCAGCAGAGATTGGGGGACAGATTACGAGCAGTACTTC. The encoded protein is CATSRDWGTDYEQYF.

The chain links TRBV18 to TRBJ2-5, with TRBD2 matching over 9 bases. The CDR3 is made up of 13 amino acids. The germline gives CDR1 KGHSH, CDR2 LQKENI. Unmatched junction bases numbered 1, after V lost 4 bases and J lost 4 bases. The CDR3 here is CASSQAGGETQYF. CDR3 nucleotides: TGTGCCAGCTCACAAGCGGGAGGAGAGACCCAGTACTTC. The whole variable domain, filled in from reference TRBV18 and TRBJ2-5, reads NAGVMQNPRHLVRRRGQEARLRCSPMKGHSHVYWYRQLPEEGLKFMVYLQKENIIDESGMPKERFSAEFPKEGPSILRIQQVVRGDSAAYFCASSQAGGETQYFGPGTRLLVL.

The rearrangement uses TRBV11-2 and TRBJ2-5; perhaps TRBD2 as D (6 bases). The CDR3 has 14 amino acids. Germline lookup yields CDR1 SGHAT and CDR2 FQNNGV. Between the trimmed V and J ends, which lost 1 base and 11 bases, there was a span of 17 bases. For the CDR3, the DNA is TGTGCCAGCAGCTTAGCGGGGCCGGTACGGGAGCAGTACTTC. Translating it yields CASSLAGPVREQYF. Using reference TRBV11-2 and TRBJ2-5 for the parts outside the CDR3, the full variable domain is EAGVAQSPRYKIIEKRQSVAFWCNPISGHATLYWYQQILGQGPKLLIQFQNNGVVDDSQLPKDRFSAERLKGVDSTLKIQPAKLEDSAVYLCASSLAGPVREQYFGPGTRLLVL.

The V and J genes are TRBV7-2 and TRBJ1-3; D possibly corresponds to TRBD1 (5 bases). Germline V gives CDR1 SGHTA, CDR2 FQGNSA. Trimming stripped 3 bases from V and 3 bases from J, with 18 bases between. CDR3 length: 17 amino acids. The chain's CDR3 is CASSFPVGPGSGNTIYF. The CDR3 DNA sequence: TGTGCCAGCAGCTTCCCCGTGGGGCCAGGTAGTGGAAACACCATATATTTT.

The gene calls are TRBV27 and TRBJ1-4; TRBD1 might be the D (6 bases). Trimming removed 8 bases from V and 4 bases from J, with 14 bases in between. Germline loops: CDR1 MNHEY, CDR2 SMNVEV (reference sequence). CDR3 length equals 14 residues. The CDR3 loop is CASASGTHNEKLFF. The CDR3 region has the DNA TGTGCCAGCGCCTCCGGGACACATAATGAAAAACTGTTTTTT. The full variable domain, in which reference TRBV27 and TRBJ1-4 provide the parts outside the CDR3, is EAQVTQNPRYLITVTGKKLTVTCSQNMNHEYMSWYRQDPGLGLRQIYYSMNVEVTDKGDVPEGYKVSRKEKRNFPLILESPSPNQTSLYFCASASGTHNEKLFFGSGTQLSVL.

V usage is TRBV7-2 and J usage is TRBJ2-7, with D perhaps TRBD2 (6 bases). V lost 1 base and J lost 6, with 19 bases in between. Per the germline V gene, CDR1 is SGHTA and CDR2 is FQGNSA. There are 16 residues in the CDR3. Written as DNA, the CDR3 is TGTGCCAGCAGCTTAGGATCCCTAGCGCTTTCCATCGAGCAGTACTTC. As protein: CASSLGSLALSIEQYF.

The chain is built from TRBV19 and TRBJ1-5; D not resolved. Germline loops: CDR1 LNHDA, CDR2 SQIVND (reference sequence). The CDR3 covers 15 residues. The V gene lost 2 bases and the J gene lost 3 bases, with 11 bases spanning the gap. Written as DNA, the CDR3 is TGTGCCAGTAGTATATCAGCCAGGCACAATCAGCCCCAGCATTTT. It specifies CASSISARHNQPQHF.

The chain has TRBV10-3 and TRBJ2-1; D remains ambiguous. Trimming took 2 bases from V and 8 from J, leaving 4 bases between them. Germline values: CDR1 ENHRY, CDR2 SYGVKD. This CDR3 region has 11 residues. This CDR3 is CAISEVYEQFF. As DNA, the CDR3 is TGTGCCATCAGTGAGGTCTATGAGCAGTTCTTC.

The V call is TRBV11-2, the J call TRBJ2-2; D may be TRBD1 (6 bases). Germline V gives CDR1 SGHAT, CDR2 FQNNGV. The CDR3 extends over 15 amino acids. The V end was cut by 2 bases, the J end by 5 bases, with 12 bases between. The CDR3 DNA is TGTGCCAGCAGCTTAAGGGGGAGCGAAACCGGGGAGCTGTTTTTT. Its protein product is CASSLRGSETGELFF.

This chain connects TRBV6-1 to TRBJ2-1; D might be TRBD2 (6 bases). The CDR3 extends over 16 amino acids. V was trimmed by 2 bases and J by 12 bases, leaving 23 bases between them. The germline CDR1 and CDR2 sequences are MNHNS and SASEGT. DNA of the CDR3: TGTGCCAGCAGTGAATCGCCGGGAGCATATATTTCTAGGCAGTTCTTC. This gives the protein CASSESPGAYISRQFF.

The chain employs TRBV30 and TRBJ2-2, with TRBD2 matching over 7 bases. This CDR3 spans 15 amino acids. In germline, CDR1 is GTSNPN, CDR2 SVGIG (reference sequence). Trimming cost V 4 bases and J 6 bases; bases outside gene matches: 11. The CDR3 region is CAWIGGGRSAGELFF. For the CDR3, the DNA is TGTGCCTGGATTGGCGGGGGTAGGTCCGCCGGGGAGCTGTTTTTT. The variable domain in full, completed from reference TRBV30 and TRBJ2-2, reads SQTIHQWPATLVQPVGSPLSLECTVEGTSNPNLYWYRQAAGRGLQLLFYSVGIGQISSEVPQNLSASRPQDRQFILSSKKLLLSDSGFYLCAWIGGGRSAGELFFGEGSRLTVL.

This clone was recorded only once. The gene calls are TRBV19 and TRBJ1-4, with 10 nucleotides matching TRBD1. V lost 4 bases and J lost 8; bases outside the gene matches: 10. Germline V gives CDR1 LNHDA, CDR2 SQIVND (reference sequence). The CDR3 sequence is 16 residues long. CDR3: CASSNPRDRGGEKLFF. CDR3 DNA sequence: TGTGCCAGTAGTAACCCTCGGGACAGGGGAGGCGAAAAACTGTTTTTT.

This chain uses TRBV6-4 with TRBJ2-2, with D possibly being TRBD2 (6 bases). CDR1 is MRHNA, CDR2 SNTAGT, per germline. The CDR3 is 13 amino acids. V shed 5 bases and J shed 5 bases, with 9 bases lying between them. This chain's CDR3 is CASSPSGTGELFF. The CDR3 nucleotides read TGTGCCAGCAGTCCCAGCGGGACCGGGGAGCTGTTTTTT.

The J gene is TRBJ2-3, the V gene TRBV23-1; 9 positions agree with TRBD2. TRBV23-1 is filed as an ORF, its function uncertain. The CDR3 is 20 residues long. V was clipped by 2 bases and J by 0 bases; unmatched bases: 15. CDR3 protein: CASSQRTVVPTSGSTDTQYF. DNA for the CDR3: TGCGCCAGCAGTCAACGGACGGTCGTCCCGACTAGCGGTAGCACAGATACGCAGTATTTT.

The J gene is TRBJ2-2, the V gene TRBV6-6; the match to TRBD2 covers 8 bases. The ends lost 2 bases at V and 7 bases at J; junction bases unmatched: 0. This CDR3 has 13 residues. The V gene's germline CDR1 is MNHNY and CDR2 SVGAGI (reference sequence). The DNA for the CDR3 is TGTGCCAGCAGTTACGGGACTAGCGGGGAGCTGTTTTTT. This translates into CASSYGTSGELFF.

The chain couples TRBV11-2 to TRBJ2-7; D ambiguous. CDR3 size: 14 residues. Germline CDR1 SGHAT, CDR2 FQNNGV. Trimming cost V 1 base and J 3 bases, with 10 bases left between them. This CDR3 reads CASSLVRRYYEQYF. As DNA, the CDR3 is TGTGCCAGCAGCTTAGTGAGGCGATACTACGAGCAGTACTTC. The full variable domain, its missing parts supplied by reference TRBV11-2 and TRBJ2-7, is EAGVAQSPRYKIIEKRQSVAFWCNPISGHATLYWYQQILGQGPKLLIQFQNNGVVDDSQLPKDRFSAERLKGVDSTLKIQPAKLEDSAVYLCASSLVRRYYEQYFGPGTRLTVT.

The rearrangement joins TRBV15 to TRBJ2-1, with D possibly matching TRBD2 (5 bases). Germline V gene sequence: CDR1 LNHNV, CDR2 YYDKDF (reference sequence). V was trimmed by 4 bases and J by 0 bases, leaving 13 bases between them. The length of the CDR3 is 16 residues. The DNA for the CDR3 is TGTGCCACCAGCATTGCGAGCGGAAGCTCCTACAATGAGCAGTTCTTC. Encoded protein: CATSIASGSSYNEQFF.

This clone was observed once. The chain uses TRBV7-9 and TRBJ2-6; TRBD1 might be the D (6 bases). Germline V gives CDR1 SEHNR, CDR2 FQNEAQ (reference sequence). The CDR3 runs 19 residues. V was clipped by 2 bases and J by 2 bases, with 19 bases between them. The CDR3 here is CASSLRQLQGSAGANVLTF. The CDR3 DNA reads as TGTGCCAGCAGCTTACGACAATTGCAGGGGTCTGCTGGGGCCAACGTCCTGACTTTC. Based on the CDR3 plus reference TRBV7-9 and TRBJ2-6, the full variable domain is DTGVSQNPRHKITKRGQNVTFRCDPISEHNRLYWYRQTLGQGPEFLTYFQNEAQLEKSRLLSDRFSAERPKGSFSTLEIQRTEQGDSAMYLCASSLRQLQGSAGANVLTFGAGSRLTVL.

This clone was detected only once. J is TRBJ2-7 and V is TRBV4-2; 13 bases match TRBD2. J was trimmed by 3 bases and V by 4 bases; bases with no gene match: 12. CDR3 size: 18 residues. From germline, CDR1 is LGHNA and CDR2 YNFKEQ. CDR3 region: CASSLGTSGTSWDYEQYF. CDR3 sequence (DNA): TGTGCCAGCAGCCTCGGGACTAGCGGGACCTCGTGGGACTACGAGCAGTACTTC.